The text below deals with one T cell receptor beta chain. During active infection, Seattle patients enrolled and were then monitored through disease. V lost 7 bases, J lost 4 bases, and 11 bases lay in between. This CDR3 comprises 13 residues. Germline V CDR1 and CDR2: LNHDA, SQIVND (reference sequence). In the source study's methods: Counts of nucleated cells, estimated from reference gene primer amplification, were obtained. This table comes from immunoSEQ multiplex PCR, and its TCRdb copy is limited to in-frame clones, with some not included. V, J and clone size are taken as reported in that table, and D and trimming were inferred from the DNA itself. The table records 250,000 to 300,000 clones, 80% to 90% of them present only once. These data are taken from a study of blood T cell repertoires in COVID-19. Study-wide background: Italy, Spain and the United States were the sources of the convalescent and acute COVID-19 samples. PBMCs, B-cell-depleted T cells, or T cells were the source of the cDNA or gDNA that made up the material.

The chain recombines TRBV19 with TRBJ1-5; TRBD1 might be the D (6 bases). The sample was peripheral blood. The sequence derives from a woman in her forties or fifties with COVID-19, enrolled during active disease. The CDR3 region is CASTVGQNQPQHF. The CDR3, as DNA: TGTGCCAGTACCGTAGGACAGAATCAGCCCCAGCATTTT. Filled out from reference TRBV19 and TRBJ1-5, the complete variable domain reads DGGITQSPKYLFRKEGQNVTLSCEQNLNHDAMYWYRQDPGQGLRLIYYSQIVNDFQKGDIAEGYSVSREKKESFPLTVTSAQKNPTAFYLCASTVGQNQPQHFGDGTRLSIL.